Listed below are T cell receptor beta chains from one sample, sequenced in a study of T cells after yellow fever vaccination. TCRdb itself ran the 5' RACE reads through MiXCR, one entry per CDR3 protein. The table records 400,000 to 450,000 distinct CDR3 sequences, 15% to 20% of them present only once. Specimen: PBMCs, collected before the yellow fever booster vaccination. These receptors originate from a man aged 18 to 35 who received the YFV17D yellow fever vaccine. The CDR3 runs from the conserved cysteine through the conserved F or W. Each record gives: V gene, D gene, J gene, clone size, CDR3 DNA, CDR3 protein. D genes are given only for firm matches. Size tells how often a clone was seen (once, few, many) or the class of an expanded clone, and some rows leave it out.

TRBV5-4	-	TRBJ2-3	-	TGTGCCAGCACACTAGGTGCGACAGATACGCAGTATTTT	CASTLGATDTQYF
TRBV7-2	-	TRBJ1-1	few	TGTGCCAGCAGCTTAGTCACAGGAGGTGAAGCTTTCTTT	CASSLVTGGEAFF
TRBV11-2	-	TRBJ2-4	many	TGTGCCAGCAGCTTTGGGCAGCTAGCCAAAAACATTCAGTACTTC	CASSFGQLAKNIQYF
TRBV7-9	-	TRBJ2-3	-	TGTGCCAGCAGCGATTTGGGGGACCCAGATACGCAGTATTTT	CASSDLGDPDTQYF
TRBV5-1	-	TRBJ1-1	-	TGCGCCAGCAGAACTGGTGGTTTAATGGCGGGGGAGAACACTGAAGCTTTCTTT	CASRTGGLMAGENTEAFF
TRBV3-1	-	TRBJ1-5	few	TGTGCCAGCAGCCAAGATCAAAGCAATCAGCCCCAGCATTTT	CASSQDQSNQPQHF
TRBV20-1	-	TRBJ2-3	few	TGCAGTGCCTTCCGTCGGGACGGTACGCAGTATTTT	CSAFRRDGTQYF
TRBV29-1	-	TRBJ2-3	many	TGCAGCGTTGCGGGCGGGTATAGCTCGCAGTATTTT	CSVAGGYSSQYF
TRBV6-6	TRBD2	TRBJ2-7	-	TGTGCCAGCAGCCCTAGCGGGGGGAAATACGAGCAGTACTTC	CASSPSGGKYEQYF
TRBV15	TRBD2	TRBJ2-1	-	TGTGCCACCAGCAGAGATCTGGGATCTAGCGGACAGTTCTTC	CATSRDLGSSGQFF
TRBV2	-	TRBJ2-5	few	TGTGCCAGCAGTAGGCACTTGTCGGAGACCCAGTACTTC	CASSRHLSETQYF
TRBV27	-	TRBJ2-1	few	TGTGCCAGCAGTAGCCTCGGGGCAGGGCGGGGTGAGCAGTTCTTC	CASSSLGAGRGEQFF
TRBV27	-	TRBJ2-1	-	TGTGCCAGCAGTCTCGGACGGGACGCGTTCTTC	CASSLGRDAFF
TRBV19	-	TRBJ2-7	many	TGTGCCAGTAGCCGCGGGATGGACGAGCAGTACTTC	CASSRGMDEQYF
TRBV6-5	TRBD1	TRBJ2-7	-	TGTGCCAGCAGTTACTCCAGGGGGAACGAGCAGTACTTC	CASSYSRGNEQYF
TRBV12-3/TRBV12-4	TRBD2	TRBJ2-1	-	TGTGCCAGCAGCGGGGGGGCCAATGAGCAGTTCTTC	CASSGGANEQFF
TRBV29-1	TRBD2	TRBJ2-3	few	TGCAGCGCCGACCGCGGGGGGACAGATACGCAGTATTTT	CSADRGGTDTQYF
TRBV7-6	TRBD2	TRBJ2-1	-	TGTGCCAGCAGCCGAGGACTAGCGGGGGGCGAGCAGTTCTTC	CASSRGLAGGEQFF
TRBV6-5	-	TRBJ1-1	-	TGTGCCAGCAGTTACGCCGGCATGAACACTGAAGCTTTCTTT	CASSYAGMNTEAFF
TRBV5-1	TRBD1	TRBJ1-1	-	TGCGCCAGCAGCTCCGGGACAGAGTCGGGTGAAGCTTTCTTT	CASSSGTESGEAFF
TRBV4-3	-	TRBJ1-1	few	TGCGCCAGCAGCCAAGGGGACACCCTAACGGACACTGAAGCTTTCTTT	CASSQGDTLTDTEAFF
TRBV4-1	TRBD1	TRBJ2-7	few	TGCGCCAGCAGTCAACAGGGGGCGACGTACGAGCAGTACTTC	CASSQQGATYEQYF
TRBV7-2	-	TRBJ2-5	-	TGTGCCAGCAGTCCCACTAGGGAAGAGACCCAGTACTTC	CASSPTREETQYF
TRBV18	-	TRBJ2-5	few	TGTGCCAGCTCACCGACTCCTCTGGAGACCCAGTACTTC	CASSPTPLETQYF
TRBV3-1	-	TRBJ2-2	few	TGTGCCAGCAGCCACAGGGGATCGCCGGGGGAGCTGTTTTTT	CASSHRGSPGELFF
TRBV6-5	-	TRBJ1-6	-	TGTGCCAGCAGACGAGGACAGTTCGGCACTAATTCACCCCTCCACTTT	CASRRGQFGTNSPLHF
TRBV6-4	-	TRBJ2-1	few	TGTGCCAGCATGACTAGGGTTTACTATGAGCAGTTCTTC	CASMTRVYYEQFF
TRBV7-2	-	TRBJ2-7	few	TGTGCCAGCAGCTTAGCGGCCGGACCAGATGGGTTTTACGAGCAGTACTTC	CASSLAAGPDGFYEQYF
TRBV9	-	TRBJ1-5	-	TGTGCCAGCGGGAAGGGGCTCAATCAGCCCCAGCATTTT	CASGKGLNQPQHF
TRBV11-3	-	TRBJ2-7	few	TGTGCCAGCAGCCTAACAGGGAAAGCCTACGAGCAGTACTTC	CASSLTGKAYEQYF
TRBV20-1	TRBD1	TRBJ2-1	few	TGCAGTGCTCGGACAGGGGGTTCCTACAATGAGCAGTTCTTC	CSARTGGSYNEQFF
TRBV7-2	TRBD1	TRBJ2-3	many	TGTGCCAGCAGCTTAGCGGGACAGGGGACAGATACGCAGTATTTT	CASSLAGQGTDTQYF